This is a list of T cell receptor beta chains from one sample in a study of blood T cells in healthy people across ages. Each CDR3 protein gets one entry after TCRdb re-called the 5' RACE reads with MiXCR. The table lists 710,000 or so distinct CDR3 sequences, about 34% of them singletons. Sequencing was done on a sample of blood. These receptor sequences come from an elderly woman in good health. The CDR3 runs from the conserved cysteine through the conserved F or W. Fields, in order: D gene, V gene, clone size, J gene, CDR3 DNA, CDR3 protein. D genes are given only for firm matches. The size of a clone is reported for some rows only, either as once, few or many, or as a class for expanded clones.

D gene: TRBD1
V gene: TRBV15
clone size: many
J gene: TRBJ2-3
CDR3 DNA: TGTGCCACCAGCAGAGATCGGCAGGGGGCACGGGATACGCAGTATTTT
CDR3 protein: CATSRDRQGARDTQYF

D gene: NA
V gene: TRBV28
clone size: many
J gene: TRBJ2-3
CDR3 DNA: TGTGCCAGCAGTCCTAGGGTGTTCGTGGCAGGGGAAACAGATACGCAGTATTTT
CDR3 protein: CASSPRVFVAGETDTQYF

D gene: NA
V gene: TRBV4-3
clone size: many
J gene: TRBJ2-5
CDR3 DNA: TGCGCCAGCAGCCCCCGAGGGGGGACGGGAGAGACCCAGTACTTC
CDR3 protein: CASSPRGGTGETQYF

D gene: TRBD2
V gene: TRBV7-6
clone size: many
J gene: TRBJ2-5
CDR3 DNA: TGTGCCAGCAGCTTTGGGGGAGGGGCAGTTGGAGAGACCCAGTACTTC
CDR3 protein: CASSFGGGAVGETQYF

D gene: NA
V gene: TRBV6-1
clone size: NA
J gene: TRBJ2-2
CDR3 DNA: TGTGCCAGCAAATCCGGGGGGCCTTCGAACACCGGGGAGCTGTTTTTT
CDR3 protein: CASKSGGPSNTGELFF

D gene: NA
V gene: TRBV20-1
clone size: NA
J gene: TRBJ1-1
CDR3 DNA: TGCAGTGCTAGACGGGTTGGACAGTACTACACTGAAGCTTTCTTT
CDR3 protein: CSARRVGQYYTEAFF

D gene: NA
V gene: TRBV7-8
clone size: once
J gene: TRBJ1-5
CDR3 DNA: TGTGCCAGCAGCTTAGTTGGAAGGGTCGCTAATCAGCCCCAGCATTTT
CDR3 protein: CASSLVGRVANQPQHF

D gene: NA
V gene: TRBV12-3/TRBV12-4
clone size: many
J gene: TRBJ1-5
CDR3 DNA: TGTGCCAGCATTGGGGATGGGCAGCCCCAGCATTTT
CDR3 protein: CASIGDGQPQHF

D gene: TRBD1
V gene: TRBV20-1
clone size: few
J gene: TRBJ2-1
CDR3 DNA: TGCAGTGCTAGAGATGTACAGGGGCGATACAATGAGCAGTTCTTC
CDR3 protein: CSARDVQGRYNEQFF

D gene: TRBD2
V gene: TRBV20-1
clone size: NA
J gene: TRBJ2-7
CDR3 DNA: TGCAGTGCGGAAACAACCCTTCAGCGGGGCTACAATGAGCAGTACTTC
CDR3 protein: CSAETTLQRGYNEQYF

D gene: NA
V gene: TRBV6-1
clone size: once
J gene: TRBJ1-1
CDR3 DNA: TGTGCCAGCAGTGAACGTTTTTGGGAGGTGAACACTGAAGCTTTCTTT
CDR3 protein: CASSERFWEVNTEAFF